This T cell receptor beta chain was documented in a study of CD8 T cells in Susac syndrome. The CD8+ and CD4+ T cells were isolated magnetically using a negative isolation approach, whereas the TEMRA cells were enriched by FACS. cDNA came from roughly 0.47 to 1 ug RNA primed by random hexamers. Amplification of TCR beta CDR3 was carried out by immunoSEQ multiplex PCR, which covered 54 Vbeta and 13 Jbeta segments. TCRdb fed the immunoSEQ multiplex PCR reads into MiXCR, producing one record per CDR3 protein. This sample has around 190,000 distinct CDR3 sequences, with roughly 95% found just once. CDR3 length equals 14 residues. Per the germline V gene, CDR1 is LNHNV and CDR2 is YYDKDF (reference sequence). V lost 2 bases to trimming and J lost 2 bases, with 9 bases between them.

Input material: CD4+ T cells from PBMCs. The receptor comes from a human donor in good health. The rearrangement links TRBV15 to TRBJ2-5, with D tentatively TRBD2 (5 bases). CDR3 DNA sequence: TGTGCCACCAGCAGAATAGGACTGCAAGAGACCCAGTACTTC. This encodes CATSRIGLQETQYF.